Listed here are 11 T cell receptor beta chains from one sample, sequenced in a study of beta chain features in type 1 diabetes. Expressed TCRB transcripts were sequenced after all isolated RNA was converted to cDNA. TCRdb's table, derived via immunoSEQ multiplex PCR, lists solely in-frame clones and lacks some. Of around 250,000 clones in the sample, 11% to 15% are singletons; the top ten hold more than 0.02%. The sequenced sample was naive CD4+ T cells from blood. The receptors derive from a woman aged 40 to 50 in good health.

This clone was observed a few times. The chain couples TRBV29-1 to TRBJ2-7; D ambiguous. CDR3 length: 13 residues. Trimming left V 0 bases short and J 1 base short, with 7 bases between. Per the germline V gene, CDR1 is SQVTM and CDR2 is ANQGSEA. CDR3 coding DNA: TGCAGCGTTGAAGACACGCGTTCCTACGAGCAGTACTTC. Translated: CSVEDTRSYEQYF.

V usage is TRBV5-1 and J usage is TRBJ2-7; TRBD1 agrees at 9 bases. The ends lost 0 bases at V and 6 bases at J; junction bases unmatched: 7. CDR3 length equals 15 residues. CDR1 is SGHRS, CDR2 YFSETQ, per germline. DNA for the CDR3: TGCGCCAGCAGCTTGGGCTCCGGGACAGGGTCCGAGCAGTACTTC. It yields the protein CASSLGSGTGSEQYF.

The table lists this clone with a few counts. The gene calls are TRBV6-6 and TRBJ2-3, with D perhaps matching TRBD1 (5 bases). This CDR3 has 12 amino acids. CDR1 MNHNY and CDR2 SVGAGI come from the germline V gene (reference sequence). The V and J ends lost 6 bases and 3 bases respectively, with 7 bases between them. DNA of the CDR3: TGTGCCAGCAGACGACAGACAGATACGCAGTATTTT. It yields the protein CASRRQTDTQYF.

V and J are TRBV6-5 and TRBJ2-2; D may be TRBD1 (5 bases). CDR1 and CDR2 (germline): MNHEY, SVGAGI. The CDR3 is 13 residues long. Trimming took 5 bases from V and 8 from J, leaving 12 bases between them. Written as DNA, the CDR3 is TGTGCCAGCAGTACGGCAGGGTGGGGGGAGCTGTTTTTT. Its protein is CASSTAGWGELFF.

The chain recombines TRBV2 with TRBJ2-2, with 7 bases identical to TRBD2. V shed 6 bases and J 5 bases; nucleotides not matched to a gene: 9. CDR1 is SNHLY and CDR2 is FYNNEI in the germline V gene. The CDR3 has 15 residues. CDR3 residues: CASRTPAGRTGELFF. DNA for the CDR3: TGTGCCAGCAGAACTCCAGCGGGGCGGACCGGGGAGCTGTTTTTT.

This clone was seen a handful of times. The chain uses TRBV7-9 and TRBJ1-1; possible D gene TRBD1, 5 bases. The CDR3 covers 13 residues. V was shortened by 11 bases and J by 1 base, with 14 bases between the two germline ends. Germline V gene sequence: CDR1 SEHNR, CDR2 FQNEAQ (reference sequence). The CDR3 spells CAASPQGNTEAFF. The CDR3 region has the DNA TGTGCCGCAAGTCCGCAGGGGAACACTGAAGCTTTCTTT.

This sequence joins TRBV16 and TRBJ2-7; D is possibly TRBD1 (5 bases). Trimming took off 2 bases at V and 3 bases at J, with 8 bases between the two ends. The length of the CDR3 is 13 residues. In germline, CDR1 is KGHSY, CDR2 FQNENV. CDR3 DNA: TGTGCCAGCAGCCAAGGGGCCTTCTACGAGCAGTACTTC. It specifies CASSQGAFYEQYF.

This chain joins TRBV19 and TRBJ2-7; TRBD2 is a possible D gene (6 bases). The CDR3 is 12 residues long. CDR1 LNHDA and CDR2 SQIVND come from the germline V gene (reference sequence). Trimming left V 4 bases short and J 9 bases short, with 13 bases between. In DNA form, the CDR3 reads TGTGCCAGTAGTAGTAGCCGGGAGAGGCAGTACTTC. Protein product: CASSSSRERQYF.

The rearrangement links TRBV4-1 to TRBJ1-5; a weak D match, TRBD1 (6 bases). From germline, CDR1 is MGHRA and CDR2 YSYEKL. The V end was cut by 3 bases, the J end by 3 bases, with 12 bases between. The CDR3 consists of 15 residues. The DNA of the CDR3 is TGCGCCAGCAGCCAGGCGACAGGTAACAATCAGCCCCAGCATTTT. Its protein product is CASSQATGNNQPQHF.

This clone has just a few counts. CDR3 in amino acids: CASSRQVQETQYF. The DNA of the CDR3 is TGTGCCAGTAGTAGACAGGTCCAAGAGACCCAGTACTTC. This chain connects TRBV19 to TRBJ2-5; a possible D gene is TRBD1 (6 bases). Deletions cut 4 bases from V and 1 base from J, with 7 bases between. This CDR3 has 13 amino acids. Per the germline V gene, CDR1 is LNHDA and CDR2 is SQIVND (reference sequence).

This clone came up a few times. The gene calls are TRBV5-4 and TRBJ2-5, with 7 bases lining up with TRBD2. The CDR3 consists of 11 residues. CDR1 is SGHNT, CDR2 YYREEE, per germline (reference sequence). With 7 bases clipped from V and 3 bases from J, the junction kept 0 bases outside the gene matches. CDR3 protein: CASGGEETQYF. CDR3 bases: TGTGCCAGCGGGGGGGAAGAGACCCAGTACTTC.